Sequencing of this TCR beta chain was carried out in a study of beta chain features in type 1 diabetes. Isolated RNA was reverse transcribed in full, so expressed TCRB transcripts were sequenced. This table comes from immunoSEQ multiplex PCR, and its TCRdb copy is limited to in-frame clones, with some not included. Seen here are 600,000 or so clones, around an eighth observed once, and the top ten hold 0.03% to 0.045%. The CDR3 sequence is 14 residues long. Germline V CDR1 and CDR2: LNHDA, SQIVND (reference sequence). Trimming at V came to 10 bases and at J to 1 base, leaving 9 bases not matched to a gene. Study findings and constraints: Researchers report that Type 1 diabetes patients had moderately but significantly shorter TCRB CDR3s across all four CD4+ subsets. Cells that show high TCR expression could be over-represented by cDNA sequencing.

Details on this clone: Its antigen remains unidentified.

Sequences were obtained from naive CD4+ T cells from blood. This receptor was taken from a man aged 18 to 30 with type 1 diabetes. This rearrangement joins TRBV19 to TRBJ1-2, with 7 bases fitting TRBD1. CDR3: CATGTAPLNYGYTF. In DNA form, the CDR3 reads TGTGCCACCGGGACAGCGCCTCTTAACTATGGCTACACCTTC.